The rows below give T cell receptor beta chains drawn from one sample of a study of blood T cells in healthy people across ages. TCRdb redid the calling of the 5' RACE reads with MiXCR, one entry per CDR3 protein. This table holds approximately 680,000 distinct CDR3 sequences, roughly 32% found once. Sequenced sample: blood. The receptors stem from a woman at least 80 years old in good health. Each CDR3 is given with its conserved first and last residue. A D gene is named only where the DNA matches it firmly. Not every row has a clone size; where given, it reads once, few, many or a size class.

j_gene	abundance	v_gene	d_gene	CDR3nt	CDR3aa
TRBJ2-3	-	TRBV7-9	-	TGTGCCAGCAGCCCCCTAGGAGTGGGAGCCTTGTATACGCAGTATTTT	CASSPLGVGALYTQYF
TRBJ2-5	once	TRBV7-9	-	TGTGCCAGCAGCCCCTCAGGGTATGCCCAAGAGACCCAGTACTTC	CASSPSGYAQETQYF
TRBJ2-3	-	TRBV7-9	TRBD2	TGTGCCAGCAGACACATACTAGCGGGGTCCGGAGATACGCAGTATTTT	CASRHILAGSGDTQYF
TRBJ2-7	many	TRBV3-1	TRBD2	TGTGCCAGCAGCCAAGGCGTTAGCGGGGGGAACGAGCAGTACTTC	CASSQGVSGGNEQYF
TRBJ2-7	-	TRBV7-3	-	TGTGCCAGCAGCTTAACGCCGCGCTACGAGCAGTACTTC	CASSLTPRYEQYF
TRBJ1-2	-	TRBV20-1	TRBD1	TGCAGTGCTCGCCAAGACCGGGACAGGGCCTATGGCTACACCTTC	CSARQDRDRAYGYTF
TRBJ2-2	-	TRBV7-2	-	TGTGCCAGCAGCTTACTTTCGGGGGGACACGGGGAGCTGTTTTTT	CASSLLSGGHGELFF
TRBJ2-3	many	TRBV20-1	-	TGCAGTGCCCCGAATAGGGAAACAGATACGCAGTATTTT	CSAPNRETDTQYF
TRBJ2-1	-	TRBV7-2	TRBD2	TGTGCCAGCAGCTTAGGGGGCCGGGGGGTACACAATGAGCAGTTCTTC	CASSLGGRGVHNEQFF
TRBJ1-2	-	TRBV6-6	-	TGTGCCAGCAGTTTGGTCCGCTTGTATGGCTACACCTTC	CASSLVRLYGYTF
TRBJ1-2	many	TRBV30	TRBD1	TGTGCCTGGAGTGGAGCAGGGGGCAGAGCTTATGGCTACACCTTC	CAWSGAGGRAYGYTF
TRBJ2-4	-	TRBV20-1	TRBD2	TGCAGTGCTAGAGGGTCCGGGGGGGCCAAAAACATTCAGTACTTC	CSARGSGGAKNIQYF
TRBJ2-1	few	TRBV3-1	-	TGTGCCAGCAGCCCCATGGGGCTAAGCTCCTACAATGAGCAGTTCTTC	CASSPMGLSSYNEQFF
TRBJ2-4	-	TRBV4-3	TRBD1	TGCGCCAGCAGCCTCAGGGGGACAGCTGAGGACATTCAGTACTTC	CASSLRGTAEDIQYF
TRBJ2-3	many	TRBV4-1	TRBD1	TGCGCCAGCAGCCAGAGGACAGGGGGCAGGTCAGATACGCAGTATTTT	CASSQRTGGRSDTQYF
TRBJ2-7	many	TRBV6-1	TRBD1	TGTGCCAGCACTTTCATGGACAGGGGGAGCTCCTACGAGCAGTACTTC	CASTFMDRGSSYEQYF
TRBJ2-1	-	TRBV10-3	TRBD2	TGTGCCGCATACGGGGAGGGGAGAGAGACCCAGTTCTTC	CAAYGEGRETQFF
TRBJ2-5	-	TRBV2	-	TGTGCCAGCAGTGTAGAAGGTTTGGGGGAGACCCAGTACTTC	CASSVEGLGETQYF
TRBJ2-7	many	TRBV6-5	-	TGTGCCAGGGACAGCTCCTACGAGCAGTACTTC	CARDSSYEQYF
TRBJ1-2	many	TRBV6-2/TRBV6-3	-	TGTGCCAGCAGTGTCAACTCCAACTATGGCTACACCTTC	CASSVNSNYGYTF
TRBJ1-2	many	TRBV7-2	-	TGTGCCAGCAGCGCTAAAGTATTCGTGAGGAGGGTTAACTATGGCTACACCTTC	CASSAKVFVRRVNYGYTF
TRBJ1-1	many	TRBV30	-	TGTGCCTTGGCGGGGTCCTCCGGCACTGAAGCTTTCTTT	CALAGSSGTEAFF
TRBJ1-4	-	TRBV4-1	TRBD1	TGCGCCAGCAGCCAGAATACAACAGGGGATGAATTAGATTTTGGAACTAATGAAAAACTGTTTTTT	CASSQNTTGDELDFGTNEKLFF
TRBJ1-2	-	TRBV7-2	-	TGTGCCAGCAGTGAAAGGTCCACTAGCTACACCTTC	CASSERSTSYTF
TRBJ1-5	few	TRBV28	TRBD1	TGTGCCAGCATCCCATCGCCGGGACAGAGTAGCAATCAGCCCCAGCATTTT	CASIPSPGQSSNQPQHF
TRBJ2-6	-	TRBV20-1	-	TGCAGCCCCGCCCCCCGGGCTCTTAGGGGACCTGGGGCCAACGTCCTGACTTTC	CSPAPRALRGPGANVLTF
TRBJ2-1	-	TRBV30	-	TGTGCCTGGAGTGTACTTAGGGGCTACAATGAGCAGTTCTTC	CAWSVLRGYNEQFF
TRBJ2-5	many	TRBV4-1	-	TGCGCCAGCAGCCGCCAAAGTGTTGAGACCCAGTACTTC	CASSRQSVETQYF
TRBJ2-3	-	TRBV3-1	-	TGTGCCAGCAGCCAAGATGTGGGGACAGATACGCAGTATTTT	CASSQDVGTDTQYF
TRBJ2-3	many	TRBV7-3	-	TGTGCCAGCAGCTTAAGGGGGCCCACAGATACGCAGTATTTT	CASSLRGPTDTQYF
TRBJ2-7	-	TRBV4-2	-	TGTGCCAGCAGCCAAGATATGGGGAGTAGCGGAACCTCTAAGGAGCAGTACTTC	CASSQDMGSSGTSKEQYF
TRBJ2-7	-	TRBV29-1	TRBD1	TGCAGCGTTTGGGACAGGAAGTACGAGCAGTACTTC	CSVWDRKYEQYF
TRBJ2-3	few	TRBV7-2	-	TGTGCCAGCAGTTTTTTTACGGACCACACAGATACGCAGTATTTT	CASSFFTDHTDTQYF
TRBJ1-2	many	TRBV14	-	TGTGCCAGCAGCCAAGATCGAGGAGGGGATTACACCTTC	CASSQDRGGDYTF
TRBJ2-1	many	TRBV6-1	-	TGTGCCAGCAGTCACGTCCGGGACAATGAGCAGTTCTTC	CASSHVRDNEQFF
TRBJ1-5	-	TRBV27	-	TGTGCCAGCAGTTTGGGTGCGGGTAGCAATCAGCCCCAGCATTTT	CASSLGAGSNQPQHF
TRBJ2-1	many	TRBV12-3/TRBV12-4	-	TGTGCCAGCAGTTTAGCGCGGTTGCTATCTTCCTACAATGAGCAGTTCTTC	CASSLARLLSSYNEQFF
TRBJ2-7	once	TRBV5-1	-	TGCGCCAGCAGCTTGGAGTCCAGGGGGGCAATTAGGAGCTCCCACGAGCAGTACTTC	CASSLESRGAIRSSHEQYF
TRBJ2-7	-	TRBV27	-	TGTGCCAGCAGTTTAAGTGGGGGTACAGGGATTTACGAGCAGTACTTC	CASSLSGGTGIYEQYF
TRBJ2-5	many	TRBV4-3	TRBD2	TGCGCCAGCAGCCAAGAAGGCGCGGGGGGTCAAGAGACCCAGTACTTC	CASSQEGAGGQETQYF
TRBJ2-7	many	TRBV24-1	TRBD1	TGTGCCACCAGTGATCCCGGGACAGGAACCTACGAGCAGTACTTC	CATSDPGTGTYEQYF
TRBJ2-5	-	TRBV29-1	-	TGCAGCTGGACACAAGAGACCCAGTACTTC	CSWTQETQYF
TRBJ2-1	many	TRBV12-3/TRBV12-4	TRBD1	TGTGCCAGCAGTTTCGGGACAGGGCGCAATGAGCAGTTCTTC	CASSFGTGRNEQFF
TRBJ1-5	many	TRBV20-1	TRBD1	TGCAGTGCTAGAATGGCTCAGGGGGCGGGACAGCCCCAGCATTTT	CSARMAQGAGQPQHF
TRBJ2-7	many	TRBV7-8	TRBD1	TGTGCCAGCAGTCGACCAGCTGACAGGGACTCCTACGAGCAGTACTTC	CASSRPADRDSYEQYF